This TCR beta chain was identified during a study of blood T cell repertoires in COVID-19. Sequenced by immunoSEQ multiplex PCR; TCRdb stores in-frame clones only, minus some. Of about 240,000 clones listed, roughly 76% are singletons. Specimen: peripheral blood. This sequence was found in a woman aged 80 or over with COVID-19, enrolled during active disease.

The CDR3 loop is CASSLGGVDQTQYF. CDR3 DNA sequence: TGCGCCAGCAGCTTGGGAGGAGTCGATCAGACCCAGTACTTC. The chain uses TRBV5-1 and TRBJ2-5; D is unclear. The CDR3 totals 14 residues. The V gene's germline CDR1 is SGHRS and CDR2 YFSETQ. The V end lost 0 bases, the J end lost 6 bases, and 12 bases lay between the germline ends.